This entry lists 9 T cell receptor beta chains sequenced from one sample in a study of high-grade serous ovarian cancer treatment subgroups. Tumor samples were taken before definitive surgery or chemotherapy. Only in-frame clones appear in the TCRdb table, and some are missing; sequencing was by immunoSEQ multiplex PCR. The top ten hold about 6.5% of the sample, which has around 20,000 clones, approximately 72% seen once. Sequencing was done on a sample of tumor tissue. These receptors all stem from a human donor with high-grade serous ovarian cancer.

The chain combines TRBV10-3 with TRBJ1-1, with 8 bases lining up with TRBD1. The CDR3 has 14 amino acids. The V gene end was trimmed by 5 bases and the J gene end by 5 bases; junction bases not matched to a gene: 7. Germline V gives CDR1 ENHRY, CDR2 SYGVKD. CDR3 protein: CAISMTGARTEAFF. The DNA for the CDR3 is TGTGCCATCAGTATGACAGGGGCGCGAACTGAAGCTTTCTTT.

The chain joins TRBV7-3 to TRBJ2-3; 9 positions agree with TRBD1. CDR3 size: 14 residues. After removal of 5 bases from V and 5 bases from J, the junction contained 5 bases not matched to a gene. Germline V gives CDR1 SGHTA, CDR2 FQGTGA. The CDR3 DNA is TGTGCCAGCAGCGCGACAGGGGGGATAGATACGCAGTATTTT. It translates to CASSATGGIDTQYF.

This chain uses TRBV25-1 with TRBJ2-5, with D perhaps matching TRBD2 (5 bases). Trimming stripped 7 bases from V and 4 bases from J, with 13 bases between. This CDR3 comprises 13 residues. Germline assignment: CDR1 MGHDK and CDR2 SYGVNS. CDR3 coding DNA: TGTGCCAGCACCCGGGTGGCGGGAGAGACCCAGTACTTC. Translation: CASTRVAGETQYF.

The chain recombines TRBV2 with TRBJ2-5; 7 bases are a match to TRBD2. The CDR3 has 15 amino acids. Per germline, CDR1 SNHLY and CDR2 FYNNEI. J was trimmed by 2 bases and V by 3 bases; bases with no gene match: 6. The chain's CDR3 is CASSEAGVGQETQYF. DNA for the CDR3: TGTGCCAGCAGTGAGGCGGGAGTAGGACAAGAGACCCAGTACTTC.

This clone was counted between two and nine times. The V call is TRBV30, the J call TRBJ2-1; tentative D call: TRBD2 (6 bases). Germline CDR1 and CDR2: GTSNPN and SVGIG (reference sequence). This CDR3 is built from 14 residues. V was clipped by 1 base and J by 2 bases, with 9 bases between them. The CDR3 is CAWSAGVTYNEQFF. The CDR3 nucleotides are TGTGCCTGGAGTGCGGGGGTCACCTACAATGAGCAGTTCTTC.

This clone was recorded only once. This rearrangement joins TRBV5-5 to TRBJ1-2; the D is unclear. Germline lookup yields CDR1 SGHKS and CDR2 YYEKEE (reference sequence). Trimming removed 4 bases at V and 4 bases at J, with 11 bases between. The length of the CDR3 is 13 residues. The CDR3 region is CASSIDGGYGYTF. DNA for the CDR3: TGTGCCAGCAGCATAGATGGTGGCTATGGCTACACCTTC.

The V call is TRBV7-9, the J call TRBJ2-1; D might be TRBD2 (5 bases). In germline, CDR1 is SEHNR, CDR2 FQNEAQ (reference sequence). With 2 bases removed from V and 5 bases from J, the gap between germline ends came to 13 bases. The CDR3 has 15 amino acids. The CDR3 DNA reads TGTGCCAGCAGCTTATTCGGACTCGACCACAATGAGCAGTTCTTC. Translating gives CASSLFGLDHNEQFF.

This clone was picked up one time. The V call is TRBV4-1, the J call TRBJ2-7; no reliable D call. Trimming shortened V by 0 bases and J by 2 bases, and 11 bases separated the two germline ends. The germline CDR1 and CDR2 sequences are MGHRA and YSYEKL. The CDR3 is 15 residues long. CDR3 loop: CASSQDPTWAYEQYF. The CDR3 region has the DNA TGCGCCAGCAGCCAAGACCCGACATGGGCCTACGAGCAGTACTTC.

This chain connects TRBV19 to TRBJ1-2, with 7 bases aligning to TRBD1. CDR1 is LNHDA, CDR2 SQIVND, per germline (reference sequence). Losses at the gene ends were 3 bases for V and 5 bases for J; bases not matched to a gene: 3. The CDR3 runs to 13 residues. CDR3: CASSIDREYGYTF. CDR3 in DNA: TGTGCCAGTAGTATCGACAGGGAGTATGGCTACACCTTC.